One sample yielded the 22 T cell receptor beta chains listed below, sequenced in a study of long-term antiretroviral therapy in people with HIV. Version v3.0 of the immunoSEQ assay was performed at survey level. Sequenced by immunoSEQ multiplex PCR; TCRdb stores in-frame clones only, minus some. The table lists fewer than 30,000 clones, about 86% of them singletons. The source material was unsorted PBMCs, sampled 0.8 years after starting antiretroviral therapy. The receptors shown here come from a woman in her 30s with HIV.

The chain combines TRBV2 with TRBJ2-4; 8 nucleotides agree with TRBD2. Germline V gene sequence: CDR1 SNHLY, CDR2 FYNNEI. V lost 6 bases to trimming and J lost 2 bases; unmatched junction nucleotides: 18. This CDR3 has 19 amino acids. CDR3 DNA: TGTGCCAGCAGCTTTGGAGGCGGACTAGCAGCTAGGTCCAAAAACATTCAGTACTTC. Its translation is CASSFGGGLAARSKNIQYF.

This chain uses TRBV2 with TRBJ1-1, with TRBD1 matching 10 bases. The V segment lost 6 bases and the J segment 4 bases; nucleotides outside the gene matches: 5. The CDR3 consists of 14 residues. The germline V gene has CDR1 SNHLY and CDR2 FYNNEI. CDR3 protein: CASRATGGITEAFF. The CDR3 bases are TGTGCCAGCAGGGCGACAGGGGGCATCACTGAAGCTTTCTTT.

The chain combines TRBV6-5 with TRBJ1-1; D is unclear. Deletions cut 2 bases from V and 0 bases from J, with 7 bases between. CDR1 is MNHEY and CDR2 is SVGAGI in the germline V gene. The CDR3 extends over 14 amino acids. The CDR3 sequence is CASSYGTMNTEAFF. The CDR3 DNA follows: TGTGCCAGCAGTTACGGCACTATGAACACTGAAGCTTTCTTT.

The V and J genes are TRBV5-6 and TRBJ2-1, with unresolved D. Per the germline V gene, CDR1 is SGHDT and CDR2 is YYEEEE. CDR3 size: 14 residues. Trimming took 4 bases from V and 7 from J, leaving 15 bases between them. Written as DNA, the CDR3 is TGTGCCAGCAGCCCTGCGACCCGTGGGAATGAGCAGTTCTTC. Amino acids: CASSPATRGNEQFF.

The chain links TRBV18 to TRBJ2-7, with D perhaps being TRBD1 or TRBD2 (6 bases each). The ends were cut back, 3 bases at V and 2 bases at J, with 17 bases in the middle. CDR1 is KGHSH, CDR2 LQKENI, per germline. The CDR3 totals 16 residues. This CDR3 reads CASSPSIGGAPYEQYF. The CDR3 DNA is TGTGCCAGCTCACCCTCTATCGGGGGCGCCCCCTACGAGCAGTACTTC.

This clone has only one observation. The V gene is TRBV5-8, the J gene TRBJ2-1; TRBD2 matches at 12 bases. J was trimmed by 5 bases and V by 6 bases; bases with no gene match: 12. This CDR3 region has 17 residues. Germline V gives CDR1 SGHTS, CDR2 YDEGEE. CDR3 residues: CASTPGLAGGYHNEQFF. The CDR3 DNA sequence: TGTGCCAGCACACCGGGGCTAGCGGGGGGGTATCACAATGAGCAGTTCTTC. The whole variable domain, filled in from reference TRBV5-8 and TRBJ2-1, reads EAGVTQSPTHLIKTRGQQATLRCSPISGHTSVYWYQQALGLGLQFLLWYDEGEERNRGNFPPRFSGRQFPNYSSELNVNALELEDSALYLCASTPGLAGGYHNEQFFGPGTRLTVL.

This chain links TRBV7-9 with TRBJ2-7, with TRBD1 as a possible D gene (6 bases). The V gene's germline CDR1 is SEHNR and CDR2 FQNEAQ (reference sequence). The CDR3 covers 13 residues. The germline V and J ends were trimmed by 5 bases and 4 bases, with 12 bases remaining between them. CDR3 residues: CASSPEGQYEQYV. CDR3 DNA: TGTGCCAGCAGCCCAGAGGGACAATACGAGCAGTACGTC.

The rearrangement joins TRBV2 to TRBJ1-4, with unresolved D. The germline gives CDR1 SNHLY, CDR2 FYNNEI. The CDR3 consists of 13 residues. Between the trimmed V and J ends, which lost 6 bases and 4 bases, there was a span of 9 bases. The CDR3 region has the DNA TGTGCCAGCAGCAGGCCCTATAATGAAAAACTGTTTTTT. This codes for CASSRPYNEKLFF.

The CDR3 sequence is CASSQKIGGGSYGYTF. The DNA of the CDR3 is TGTGCCAGCAGCCAAAAAATTGGGGGGGGAAGTTATGGCTACACCTTC. The rearrangement joins TRBV4-2 to TRBJ1-2, with a tentative D call TRBD1 (5 bases). CDR1 is LGHNA and CDR2 is YNFKEQ in the germline V gene. The CDR3 is 16 residues long. V dropped 2 bases and J dropped 5 bases, with 18 bases sitting between them.

CDR3 region: CASSLARGITNEQFF. DNA of the CDR3: TGTGCCAGCAGCTTAGCCAGGGGGATAACGAATGAGCAGTTCTTC. The chain couples TRBV11-2 to TRBJ2-1, with 7 bases that match TRBD1. CDR1 and CDR2 from the germline V gene are SGHAT and FQNNGV. Trimming at V came to 1 base and at J to 7 bases, leaving 7 bases not matched to a gene. The length of the CDR3 is 15 residues.

V gene TRBV19 combines with J gene TRBJ1-1, with D uncertain. CDR1 is LNHDA and CDR2 is SQIVND in the germline V gene (reference sequence). The V end was cut by 6 bases, the J end by 4 bases, with 12 bases between. The CDR3 has 13 amino acids. The CDR3: CASRVRAGTEAFF. CDR3 sequence (DNA): TGTGCCAGTAGGGTTAGGGCCGGCACTGAAGCTTTCTTT.

This clone was detected once. The V gene is TRBV5-4, the J gene TRBJ2-3, with a possible D match to TRBD1 (5 bases). Trimming took 4 bases from V and 0 from J, leaving 12 bases between them. Germline CDR1 reads SGHNT; CDR2 reads YYREEE (reference sequence). The CDR3 runs 15 residues. CDR3 coding DNA: TGTGCCAGCAGCCTCGACAGTTCTAGCACAGATACGCAGTATTTT. It yields the protein CASSLDSSSTDTQYF.

V gene TRBV27 combines with J gene TRBJ2-7; TRBD2 aligns across 7 bases. V gave up 7 bases and J gave up 0 bases; unmatched junction bases: 12. CDR1 is MNHEY, CDR2 SMNVEV, per germline (reference sequence). The CDR3 spans 16 residues. The CDR3 protein is CASTSLGGGSSYEQYF. Written as DNA, the CDR3 is TGTGCCAGCACCTCCCTTGGGGGGGGGAGCTCCTACGAGCAGTACTTC.

This chain links TRBV9 with TRBJ2-1, with 10 bases lining up with TRBD2. V shed 3 bases, J shed 10 bases, and the junction held 7 bases outside the gene matches. The CDR3 loop spans 14 amino acids. Germline CDR1 is SGDLS and CDR2 is YYNGEE. Written as DNA, the CDR3 is TGTGCCAGCAGCGGTAGCGGGGGGTCCCACGAGCAGTTCTTC. It translates to CASSGSGGSHEQFF.

The V call is TRBV5-8, the J call TRBJ2-2; a weak D match, TRBD2 (6 bases). This CDR3 spans 17 amino acids. V dropped 3 bases and J dropped 4 bases, with 19 bases sitting between them. CDR1 is SGHTS and CDR2 is YDEGEE in the germline V gene. CDR3 sequence (DNA): TGTGCCAGCAGCTCCGGACTAAGAGGTTTAACCACCGGGGAGCTGTTTTTT. It specifies CASSSGLRGLTTGELFF. The full variable domain, in which reference TRBV5-8 and TRBJ2-2 provide the parts outside the CDR3, is EAGVTQSPTHLIKTRGQQATLRCSPISGHTSVYWYQQALGLGLQFLLWYDEGEERNRGNFPPRFSGRQFPNYSSELNVNALELEDSALYLCASSSGLRGLTTGELFFGEGSRLTVL.

The gene calls are TRBV25-1 and TRBJ1-1; D is undetermined. V shed 6 bases and J shed 0 bases, with 5 bases lying between them. Per germline, CDR1 MGHDK and CDR2 SYGVNS. The CDR3 length is 12 residues. The CDR3 DNA reads as TGTGCCAGCAGCCAGATGAACACTGAAGCTTTCTTT. It yields the protein CASSQMNTEAFF.

The chain joins TRBV9 to TRBJ1-2; D gene unclear. Trimming cost V 3 bases and J 8 bases, with 17 bases left between them. The germline CDR1 and CDR2 sequences are SGDLS and YYNGEE. CDR3 length: 14 amino acids. This CDR3 reads CASSAQTTNLGYTF. The CDR3 coding sequence is TGTGCCAGCAGCGCCCAGACGACCAACTTGGGCTACACCTTC.

This rearrangement joins TRBV6-1 to TRBJ1-6; D remains ambiguous. The CDR3 covers 13 residues. Germline-derived CDR1 and CDR2 are MNHNS and SASEGT. The V gene lost 6 bases and the J gene lost 5 bases, with 8 bases spanning the gap. The CDR3 sequence: CASSDSDNSPLHF. The CDR3 bases are TGTGCCAGCAGCGATTCCGATAATTCACCCCTCCACTTT.

The rearrangement joins TRBV30 to TRBJ1-3; the D gene is possibly TRBD1 (5 bases). Germline CDR1 GTSNPN, CDR2 SVGIG (reference sequence). Trimming took 0 bases from V and 4 from J, leaving 10 bases between them. The CDR3 consists of 14 residues. CDR3: CAWSVTGGGNTIYF. Here the CDR3 DNA reads TGTGCCTGGAGTGTAACGGGGGGGGGAAACACCATATATTTT.

The chain employs TRBV27 and TRBJ1-4; D call uncertain. The CDR3 totals 14 residues. Germline V gene sequence: CDR1 MNHEY, CDR2 SMNVEV (reference sequence). The V end lost 2 bases, the J end lost 8 bases, and 12 bases lay between the germline ends. Here the CDR3 reads CASSLSRRGEKLFF. CDR3 bases: TGTGCCAGCAGTTTAAGCCGTAGAGGGGAAAAACTGTTTTTT.

The gene calls are TRBV15 and TRBJ1-4, with D tentatively TRBD1 (5 bases). CDR1 is LNHNV and CDR2 is YYDKDF in the germline V gene (reference sequence). V shed 3 bases and J shed 11 bases, with 19 bases lying between them. This CDR3 is built from 15 residues. The CDR3 DNA reads as TGTGCCACCAGCAGGTCCGGGACTCCGGGTGGCAAACTGTTTTTT. This codes for CATSRSGTPGGKLFF. The full variable domain, its missing parts supplied by reference TRBV15 and TRBJ1-4, is DAMVIQNPRYQVTQFGKPVTLSCSQTLNHNVMYWYQQKSSQAPKLLFHYYDKDFNNEADTPDNFQSRRPNTSFCFLDIRSPGLGDTAMYLCATSRSGTPGGKLFFGSGTQLSVL.

This rearrangement joins TRBV7-8 to TRBJ1-1; D remains ambiguous. Trimming left V 1 base short and J 4 bases short, with 7 bases between. CDR3 length: 13 amino acids. Germline loops: CDR1 SGHVS, CDR2 FQNEAQ. CDR3 DNA sequence: TGTGCCAGCAGCTTAGAACGGATCACTGAAGCTTTCTTT. Its protein product is CASSLERITEAFF.